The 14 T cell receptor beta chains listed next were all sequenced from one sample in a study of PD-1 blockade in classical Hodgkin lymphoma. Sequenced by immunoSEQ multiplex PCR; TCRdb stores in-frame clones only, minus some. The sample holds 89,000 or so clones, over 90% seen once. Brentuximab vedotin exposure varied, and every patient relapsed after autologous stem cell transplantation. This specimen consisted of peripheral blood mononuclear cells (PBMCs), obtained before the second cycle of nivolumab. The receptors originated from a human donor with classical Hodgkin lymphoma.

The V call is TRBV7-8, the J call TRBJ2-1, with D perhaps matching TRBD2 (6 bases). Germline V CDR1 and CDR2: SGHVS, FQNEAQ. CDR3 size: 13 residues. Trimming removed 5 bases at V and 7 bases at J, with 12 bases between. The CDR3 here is CASSVYGTNEQFF. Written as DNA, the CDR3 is TGTGCCAGCAGCGTCTACGGGACTAATGAGCAGTTCTTC.

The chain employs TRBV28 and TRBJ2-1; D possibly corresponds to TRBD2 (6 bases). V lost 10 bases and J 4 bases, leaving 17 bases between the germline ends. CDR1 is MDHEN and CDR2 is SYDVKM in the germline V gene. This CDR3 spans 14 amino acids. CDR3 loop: CATLGVADYNEQFF. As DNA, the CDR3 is TGTGCCACCCTGGGGGTAGCGGATTACAATGAGCAGTTCTTC.

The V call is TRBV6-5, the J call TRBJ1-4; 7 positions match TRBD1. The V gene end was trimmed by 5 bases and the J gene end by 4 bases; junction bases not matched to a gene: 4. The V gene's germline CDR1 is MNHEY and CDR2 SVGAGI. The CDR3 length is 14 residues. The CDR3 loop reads CASSPGQRNEKLFF. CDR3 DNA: TGTGCCAGCAGTCCGGGACAGCGTAATGAAAAACTGTTTTTT.

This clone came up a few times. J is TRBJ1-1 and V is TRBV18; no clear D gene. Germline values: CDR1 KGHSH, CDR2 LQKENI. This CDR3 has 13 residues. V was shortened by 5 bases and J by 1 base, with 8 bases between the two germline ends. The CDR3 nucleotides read TGTGCCAGCTCAGCGCAGGAGAACACTGAAGCTTTCTTT. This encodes CASSAQENTEAFF. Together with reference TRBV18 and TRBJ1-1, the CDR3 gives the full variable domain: NAGVMQNPRHLVRRRGQEARLRCSPMKGHSHVYWYRQLPEEGLKFMVYLQKENIIDESGMPKERFSAEFPKEGPSILRIQQVVRGDSAAYFCASSAQENTEAFFGQGTRLTVV.

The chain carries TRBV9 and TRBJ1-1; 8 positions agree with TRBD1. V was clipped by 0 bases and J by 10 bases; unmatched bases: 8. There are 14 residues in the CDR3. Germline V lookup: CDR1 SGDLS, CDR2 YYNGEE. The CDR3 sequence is CASSVVSGGAGAFF. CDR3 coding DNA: TGTGCCAGCAGCGTAGTCTCAGGGGGCGCAGGAGCTTTCTTT.

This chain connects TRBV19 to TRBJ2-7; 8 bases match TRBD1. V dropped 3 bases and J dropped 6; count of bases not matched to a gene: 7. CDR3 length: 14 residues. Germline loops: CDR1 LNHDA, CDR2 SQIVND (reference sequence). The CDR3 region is CASSMGDRLSEQYF. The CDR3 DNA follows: TGTGCCAGTAGTATGGGGGACAGGCTATCCGAGCAGTACTTC.

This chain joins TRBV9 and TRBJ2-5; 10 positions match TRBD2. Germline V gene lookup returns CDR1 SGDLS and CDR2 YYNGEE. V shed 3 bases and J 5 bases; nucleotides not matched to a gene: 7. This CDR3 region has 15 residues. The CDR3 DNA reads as TGTGCCAGCAGCGGATCTAGCGGGAGTGGTGAGACCCAGTACTTC. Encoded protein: CASSGSSGSGETQYF. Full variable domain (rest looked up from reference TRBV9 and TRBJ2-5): DSGVTQTPKHLITATGQRVTLRCSPRSGDLSVYWYQQSLDQGLQFLIQYYNGEERAKGNILERFSAQQFPDLHSELNLSSLELGDSALYFCASSGSSGSGETQYFGPGTRLLVL.

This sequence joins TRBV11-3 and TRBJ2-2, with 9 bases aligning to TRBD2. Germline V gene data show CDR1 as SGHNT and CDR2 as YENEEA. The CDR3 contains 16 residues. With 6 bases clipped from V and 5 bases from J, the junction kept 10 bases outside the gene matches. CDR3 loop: CASSPRTSGYTGELFF. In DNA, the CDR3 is TGTGCCAGCAGTCCCCGAACTAGCGGGTATACCGGGGAGCTGTTTTTT.

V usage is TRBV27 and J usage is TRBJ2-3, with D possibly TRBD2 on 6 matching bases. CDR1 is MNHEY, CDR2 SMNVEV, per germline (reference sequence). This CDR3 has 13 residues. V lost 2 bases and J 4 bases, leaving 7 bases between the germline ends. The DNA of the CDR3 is TGTGCCAGCAGTTTAAGGGAGGCAGATACGCAGTATTTT. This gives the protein CASSLREADTQYF.

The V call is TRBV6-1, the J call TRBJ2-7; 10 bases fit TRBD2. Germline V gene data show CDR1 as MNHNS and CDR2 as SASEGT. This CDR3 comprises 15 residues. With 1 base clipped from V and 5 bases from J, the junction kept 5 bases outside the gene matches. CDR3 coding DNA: TGTGCCAGCAGTGAAGAAACTAGCGGGATCCACGAGCAGTACTTC. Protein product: CASSEETSGIHEQYF.

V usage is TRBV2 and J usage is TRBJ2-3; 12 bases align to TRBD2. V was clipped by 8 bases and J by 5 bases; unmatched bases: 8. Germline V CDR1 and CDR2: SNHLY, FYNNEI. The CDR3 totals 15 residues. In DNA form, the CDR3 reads TGTGCCAGCCCCCTAGCGGGAGGGCCAAAAGATACGCAGTATTTT. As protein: CASPLAGGPKDTQYF.

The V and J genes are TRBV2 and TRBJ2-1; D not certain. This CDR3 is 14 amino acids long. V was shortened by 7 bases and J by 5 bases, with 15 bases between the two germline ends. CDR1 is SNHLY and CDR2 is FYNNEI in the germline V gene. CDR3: CASIRTAIDNEQFF. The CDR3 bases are TGTGCCAGCATCCGGACGGCGATCGACAATGAGCAGTTCTTC.

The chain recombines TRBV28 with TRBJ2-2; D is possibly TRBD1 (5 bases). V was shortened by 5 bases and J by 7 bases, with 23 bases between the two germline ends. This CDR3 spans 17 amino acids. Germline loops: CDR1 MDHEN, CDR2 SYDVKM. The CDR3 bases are TGTGCCAGCAGTCTAGATCCCCAGGGTCCCCACCGCGGGGAGCTGTTTTTT. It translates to CASSLDPQGPHRGELFF.

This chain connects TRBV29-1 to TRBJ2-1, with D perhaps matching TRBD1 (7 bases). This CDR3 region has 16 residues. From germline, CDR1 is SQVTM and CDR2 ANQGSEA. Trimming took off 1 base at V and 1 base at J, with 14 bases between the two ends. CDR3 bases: TGCAGCGTTGAAGGTTCGACAGGGAGGTCCTACAATGAGCAGTTCTTC. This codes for CSVEGSTGRSYNEQFF.